One sample yielded the 20 T cell receptor beta chains listed below, sequenced in a study of T cell clonotyping in hematopoietic cell transplantation. Clones were read by immunoSEQ multiplex PCR, and TCRdb kept only the in-frame ones, dropping some. The table records approximately 41,000 clones, around 85% of them present only once. Time point given: recipient sample about 28 days before transplant, after cytoreduction. Here the sequenced sample was peripheral blood mononuclear cells, taken before stem cell transplant. These receptors all come from a man in his 60s with acute myeloid leukemia. Some clones in this sample may be carry-over from other donors' samples.

The V and J genes are TRBV28 and TRBJ2-3; possibly TRBD2 for D (5 bases). Trimming left V 2 bases short and J 8 bases short, with 14 bases between. Germline V gives CDR1 MDHEN, CDR2 SYDVKM. The CDR3 is 14 residues long. In DNA, the CDR3 is TGTGCCAGCAGTTTAGGTCTAGCTGTTAGTACGCAGTATTTT. Translating gives CASSLGLAVSTQYF. Filled out from reference TRBV28 and TRBJ2-3, the complete variable domain reads DVKVTQSSRYLVKRTGEKVFLECVQDMDHENMFWYRQDPGLGLRLIYFSYDVKMKEKGDIPEGYSVSREKKERFSLILESASTNQTSMYLCASSLGLAVSTQYFGPGTRLTVL.

This CDR3 is CASSPRVGIPEAFF. DNA of the CDR3: TGTGCCAGCAGCCCCCGGGTGGGGATCCCTGAAGCTTTCTTT. V gene TRBV28 combines with J gene TRBJ1-1, with D uncertain. Trimming pared 6 bases from V and 6 bases from J, leaving 17 bases between. The CDR3 spans 14 residues. The germline V gene has CDR1 MDHEN and CDR2 SYDVKM.

The V and J genes are TRBV28 and TRBJ1-2; TRBD1 matches 7 bases. The germline CDR1 and CDR2 sequences are MDHEN and SYDVKM. The CDR3 spans 15 residues. Germline trimming cut 1 base from V and 2 bases from J; bases unmatched to any gene: 4. CDR3 in DNA: TGTGCCAGCAGTTTATCCACAGGGGCGAACTATGGCTACACCTTC. Translated, it gives CASSLSTGANYGYTF.

This clone was seen just once. This chain connects TRBV29-1 to TRBJ1-6, with D maybe TRBD1 (6 bases). Germline V CDR1 and CDR2: SQVTM, ANQGSEA. V was trimmed by 4 bases and J by 9 bases, leaving 19 bases between them. This CDR3 comprises 15 residues. CDR3 amino acids: CSVVEGGTNGSPLHF. The CDR3, as DNA: TGCAGCGTTGTGGAAGGGGGGACGAATGGTTCACCCCTCCACTTT.

This rearrangement joins TRBV5-1 to TRBJ2-7; D is undetermined. Germline V gives CDR1 SGHRS, CDR2 YFSETQ. V was shortened by 4 bases and J by 3 bases, with 11 bases between the two germline ends. The CDR3 contains 13 residues. In nucleotides, the CDR3 is TGCGCCAGCAGCGGGTCCTCGGGCTACGAGCAGTACTTC. It codes for CASSGSSGYEQYF. The variable domain in full, completed from reference TRBV5-1 and TRBJ2-7, reads KAGVTQTPRYLIKTRGQQVTLSCSPISGHRSVSWYQQTPGQGLQFLFEYFSETQRNKGNFPGRFSGRQFSNSRSEMNVSTLELGDSALYLCASSGSSGYEQYFGPGTRLTVT.

V gene TRBV7-6 combines with J gene TRBJ2-7; unclear D gene. Germline V CDR1 and CDR2: SGHVS, FNYEAQ. This CDR3 region has 13 residues. Deletions cut 2 bases from V and 4 bases from J, with 9 bases between. DNA of the CDR3: TGTGCCAGCAGCTTAACAAATACTTACGAGCAGTACTTC. Translation gives CASSLTNTYEQYF.

The chain links TRBV7-9 to TRBJ2-5, with D unresolved. CDR3 length: 12 residues. In germline, CDR1 is SEHNR, CDR2 FQNEAQ (reference sequence). Trimming shortened V by 1 base and J by 1 base, and 1 base separated the two germline ends. This CDR3 is CASSLVQETQYF. The CDR3 DNA is TGTGCCAGCAGCTTAGTCCAAGAGACCCAGTACTTC.

This chain uses TRBV7-6 with TRBJ1-5, with D perhaps matching TRBD1 (5 bases). Trimming removed 1 base at V and 7 bases at J, with 11 bases between. The CDR3 contains 14 residues. Germline V lookup: CDR1 SGHVS, CDR2 FNYEAQ. The CDR3 protein is CASSLGTGMQPQHF. The DNA of the CDR3 is TGTGCCAGCAGCTTAGGTACAGGAATGCAGCCCCAGCATTTT. The full variable domain, rest sourced from reference TRBV7-6 and TRBJ1-5, is GAGVSQSPRYKVTKRGQDVALRCDPISGHVSLYWYRQALGQGPEFLTYFNYEAQQDKSGLPNDRFSAERPEGSISTLTIQRTEQRDSAMYRCASSLGTGMQPQHFGDGTRLSIL.

The chain is built from TRBV2 and TRBJ1-5, with D perhaps TRBD1 (5 bases). The CDR3 extends over 14 amino acids. CDR1 and CDR2 (germline): SNHLY, FYNNEI. V lost 4 bases, J lost 6 bases, and 13 bases lay in between. The CDR3 coding sequence is TGTGCCAGCAGTGGGACGGAAAGGGGTCAGCCCCAGCATTTT. It codes for CASSGTERGQPQHF.

This sequence joins TRBV10-3 and TRBJ1-2, with 7 positions matching TRBD1. In germline, CDR1 is ENHRY, CDR2 SYGVKD. The V gene end was trimmed by 6 bases and the J gene end by 8 bases; junction bases not matched to a gene: 6. The CDR3 extends over 12 amino acids. CDR3 in amino acids: CAISTTGPGYTF. CDR3 bases: TGTGCCATCAGCACGACAGGGCCGGGCTACACCTTC.

The J gene is TRBJ1-5, the V gene TRBV10-3; D is unclear. The V end was cut by 2 bases, the J end by 1 base, with 6 bases between. Germline V CDR1 and CDR2: ENHRY, SYGVKD. The CDR3 is 14 amino acids. The CDR3 sequence is CAISERNSNQPQHF. The CDR3 DNA reads as TGTGCCATCAGTGAGAGAAACAGCAATCAGCCCCAGCATTTT.

The rearrangement uses TRBV13 and TRBJ2-2, with D uncertain. V shed 3 bases and J shed 7 bases, with 6 bases lying between them. Looked up from germline, CDR1 is PRHDT and CDR2 is FYEKMQ (reference sequence). The CDR3 spans 12 residues. The CDR3 DNA sequence: TGTGCCAGCAGCTTCGCACTCGGGGAGCTGTTTTTT. It encodes CASSFALGELFF.

The chain joins TRBV9 to TRBJ1-2; 9 bases align to TRBD1. In germline, CDR1 is SGDLS, CDR2 YYNGEE. Losses at the gene ends were 0 bases for V and 4 bases for J; bases not matched to a gene: 4. The CDR3 consists of 15 residues. CDR3 region: CASSVDRTGAYGYTF. In DNA form, the CDR3 reads TGTGCCAGCAGCGTAGACAGGACAGGGGCCTATGGCTACACCTTC.

The chain links TRBV5-1 to TRBJ2-5, with TRBD1 matching 7 bases. Germline CDR1 reads SGHRS; CDR2 reads YFSETQ. This CDR3 is 17 amino acids long. V shed 4 bases and J 1 base; nucleotides not matched to a gene: 13. CDR3 nucleotide sequence: TGCGCCAGCAGCCCGGAGTCAGGGGGAACCTCCCAAGAGACCCAGTACTTC. Amino acids: CASSPESGGTSQETQYF.

This chain links TRBV27 with TRBJ2-7; weak D call: TRBD2 (6 bases). In germline, CDR1 is MNHEY, CDR2 SMNVEV (reference sequence). Trimming removed 5 bases at V and 7 bases at J, with 18 bases between. The CDR3 spans 14 residues. This CDR3 reads CASSPEGGRLEQYF. CDR3 bases: TGTGCCAGCAGTCCTGAGGGAGGTCGCCTTGAGCAGTACTTC.

The chain couples TRBV28 to TRBJ1-1, with D possibly being TRBD1 (6 bases). The CDR3 consists of 14 residues. The V gene's germline CDR1 is MDHEN and CDR2 SYDVKM. The ends were cut back, 6 bases at V and 2 bases at J, with 13 bases in the middle. The CDR3 DNA sequence: TGTGCCAGCAGCAATCCGGGACACAACACTGAAGCTTTCTTT. Translated, it gives CASSNPGHNTEAFF.

This clone was recorded a few times. This chain uses TRBV6-6 with TRBJ1-1; no clear D. Germline V gene sequence: CDR1 MNHNY, CDR2 SVGAGI (reference sequence). Trimming took 8 bases from V and 2 from J, leaving 12 bases between them. The length of the CDR3 is 13 residues. The CDR3 reads CASGPRANTEAFF. The CDR3 bases are TGTGCCAGCGGCCCGCGGGCCAACACTGAAGCTTTCTTT.

The chain combines TRBV5-1 with TRBJ2-3; 8 bases are a match to TRBD2. V trimming: 0 bases; J trimming: 0 bases; junction bases outside the gene matches: 3. CDR1 and CDR2 (germline): SGHRS, YFSETQ. The length of the CDR3 is 16 residues. The CDR3 is CASSLGSSGSTDTQYF. CDR3 in DNA: TGCGCCAGCAGCTTGGGTTCTAGCGGGAGCACAGATACGCAGTATTTT.

This rearrangement joins TRBV18 to TRBJ1-1; D call uncertain. With 2 bases removed from V and 1 base from J, the gap between germline ends came to 8 bases. This CDR3 comprises 14 residues. Germline V gene data show CDR1 as KGHSH and CDR2 as LQKENI. Written as DNA, the CDR3 is TGTGCCAGCTCACCAGGACTGGCGAACACTGAAGCTTTCTTT. Translating gives CASSPGLANTEAFF.

This chain links TRBV28 with TRBJ2-2, with 16 nucleotides matching TRBD2. J lost 0 bases, V lost 5 bases, and 6 bases had no gene match. Germline assignment: CDR1 MDHEN and CDR2 SYDVKM. This CDR3 has 19 amino acids. The CDR3 region is CASSPPGLAGGTNTGELFF. For the CDR3, the DNA is TGTGCCAGCAGTCCGCCGGGACTAGCGGGGGGGACGAACACCGGGGAGCTGTTTTTT.